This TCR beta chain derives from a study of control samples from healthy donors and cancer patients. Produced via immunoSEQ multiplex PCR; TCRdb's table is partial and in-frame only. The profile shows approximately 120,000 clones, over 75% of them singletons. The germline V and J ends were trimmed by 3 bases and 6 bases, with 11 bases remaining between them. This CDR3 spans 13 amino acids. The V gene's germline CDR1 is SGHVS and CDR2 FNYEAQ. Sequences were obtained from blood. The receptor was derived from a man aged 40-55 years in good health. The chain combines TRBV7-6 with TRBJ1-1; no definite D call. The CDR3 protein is CASSLPQAAEAFF. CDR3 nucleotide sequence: TGTGCCAGCAGCTTGCCCCAAGCCGCTGAAGCTTTCTTT.